A single TCR beta chain is shown here with its context. Germline V CDR1 and CDR2: LGHNA, YNFKEQ. The CDR3 is made up of 16 amino acids. Trimming at V came to 0 bases and at J to 11 bases, leaving 6 bases not matched to a gene. TCRdb's copy holds only in-frame clones and misses some; the assay was immunoSEQ multiplex PCR. The sample consists of about 39,000 clones, around nine tenths of them appearing once. This sample was included in a study of OX40 agonist ivuxolimab in advanced cancers. The overall study: Ivuxolimab, which is an agonistic anti-OX40 (CD134) antibody, was administered to the patients.

The J gene is TRBJ1-6, the V gene TRBV4-2; 11 bases agree with TRBD1. Sample: CD4+ or CD8+ T cells sorted from blood, taken in a trial of the OX40 agonist ivuxolimab. The TCR originated in an adult with an advanced solid tumor such as melanoma, head and neck, liver or kidney cancer. The CDR3 DNA follows: TGTGCCAGCAGCCAAGAATACGGACAGGGGGCTACACCCCTCCACTTT. It translates to CASSQEYGQGATPLHF.